Each of the 10 T cell receptor beta chains below was sequenced from the same sample in a study of beta chain features in type 1 diabetes. Since all of the isolated RNA was reverse transcribed, expressed TCRB transcripts were what got sequenced. The repertoire was sequenced with immunoSEQ multiplex PCR; TCRdb's copy has only in-frame clones and lacks some. The table has roughly 140,000 clones, about 8.1% seen once. What was sequenced was central memory CD4+ T cells from blood. These receptors originate from a man aged 18 to 30 in good health.

The chain carries TRBV30 and TRBJ2-5; D possibly corresponds to TRBD2 (5 bases). This CDR3 comprises 12 residues. Trimming took off 5 bases at V and 5 bases at J, with 12 bases between the two ends. Germline V gene lookup returns CDR1 GTSNPN and CDR2 SVGIG (reference sequence). CDR3 amino acids: CAWGPRGETQYF. In nucleotides, the CDR3 is TGTGCCTGGGGCCCGCGAGGGGAGACCCAGTACTTC.

This clone was observed a handful of times. The V call is TRBV9, the J call TRBJ1-6; TRBD1 matches at 7 bases. CDR3 length: 13 amino acids. The germline CDR1 and CDR2 sequences are SGDLS and YYNGEE. J gave up 10 bases and V 4 bases, and 5 bases lay outside the gene matches. For the CDR3, the DNA is TGTGCCAGCAGCTTAAGACAGGGCTCACCCCTCCACTTT. This sequence encodes CASSLRQGSPLHF.

A few counts support this clone. Other nucleotide sequences in the sample specify the same CDR3. The chain couples TRBV9 to TRBJ2-3; maybe TRBD2 (5 bases). CDR1 is SGDLS and CDR2 is YYNGEE in the germline V gene. The CDR3 has 15 amino acids. V lost 0 bases, J lost 1 base, and 9 bases lay in between. CDR3 DNA: TGTGCCAGCAGCGTAGTTGAGCGGCGCACAGATACGCAGTATTTT. The encoded protein is CASSVVERRTDTQYF.

The chain recombines TRBV5-1 with TRBJ2-1; 15 bases are a match to TRBD2. V dropped 4 bases and J dropped 7; count of bases not matched to a gene: 6. CDR1 SGHRS and CDR2 YFSETQ come from the germline V gene. The CDR3 is made up of 16 amino acids. The CDR3: CASSKGLAGGVNEQFF. The CDR3 DNA reads TGCGCCAGCAGCAAGGGACTAGCGGGAGGCGTGAATGAGCAGTTCTTC.

This chain uses TRBV29-1 with TRBJ2-7; a possible D gene is TRBD2 (6 bases). CDR1 SQVTM and CDR2 ANQGSEA come from the germline V gene. The CDR3 length is 13 residues. With 6 bases removed from V and 0 bases from J, the gap between germline ends came to 12 bases. Here the CDR3 reads CSVGRESSYEQYF. CDR3 nucleotides: TGCAGCGTAGGACGGGAGAGCTCCTACGAGCAGTACTTC.

Only a few counts were recorded for this clone. The chain couples TRBV19 to TRBJ2-1; 11 nucleotides match TRBD2. V gave up 0 bases and J gave up 7 bases; unmatched junction bases: 8. Germline-derived CDR1 and CDR2 are LNHDA and SQIVND (reference sequence). The CDR3 length is 17 residues. The chain's CDR3 is CASSIDLLAGGRNEQFF. Written as DNA, the CDR3 is TGTGCCAGTAGTATAGATCTCCTAGCGGGAGGACGGAATGAGCAGTTCTTC.

J is TRBJ1-4 and V is TRBV7-8, with 7 bases that match TRBD1. CDR1 and CDR2 (germline): SGHVS, FQNEAQ. The V segment lost 3 bases and the J segment 6 bases; nucleotides outside the gene matches: 4. This CDR3 has 14 residues. The CDR3 here is CASSFRGFDEKLFF. Here the CDR3 DNA reads TGTGCCAGCAGCTTCAGGGGGTTTGATGAAAAACTGTTTTTT.

This clone appeared a few times. This chain links TRBV27 with TRBJ2-3; TRBD2 might be the D (7 bases). Trimming took 5 bases from V and 6 from J, leaving 12 bases between them. The CDR3 has 13 amino acids. In germline, CDR1 is MNHEY, CDR2 SMNVEV (reference sequence). DNA of the CDR3: TGTGCCAGCAGTGGGGGGCGGGGGGATACGCAGTATTTT. Its protein product is CASSGGRGDTQYF.

V gene TRBV28 combines with J gene TRBJ1-3, with D uncertain. This CDR3 comprises 14 residues. Germline CDR1 is MDHEN and CDR2 is SYDVKM. Trimming left V 4 bases short and J 0 bases short, with 7 bases between. DNA of the CDR3: TGTGCCAGCAGTTCGGTTAGCTCTGGAAACACCATATATTTT. Translating gives CASSSVSSGNTIYF.

This clone was picked up many times. The V and J genes are TRBV5-6 and TRBJ1-1; 8 nucleotides line up with TRBD1. Trimming at V came to 0 bases and at J to 3 bases, leaving 10 bases not matched to a gene. Germline loops: CDR1 SGHDT, CDR2 YYEEEE. This CDR3 comprises 17 residues. The CDR3 loop is CASSLAGTGSKDTEAFF. The CDR3 coding sequence is TGTGCCAGCAGCTTGGCGGGGACAGGTTCAAAGGACACTGAAGCTTTCTTT.